This T cell receptor beta chain was captured by sequencing in a study of post-analysis software for immune sequencing data. Germline CDR1 MDHEN, CDR2 SYDVKM. The V gene end was trimmed by 5 bases and the J gene end by 7 bases; junction bases not matched to a gene: 13. This CDR3 contains 17 residues. On this clonotype: Its antigen is unidentified.

cDNA libraries of TCR beta carried unique molecular identifiers. A single record per CDR3 protein comes from TCRdb applying MiXCR to the PCR reads. The sample lists about 210,000 distinct CDR3 sequences, over 25% occurring once. Notes on the study in general: Roughly 5 TRBV segments occurring more often in patients than controls included TRBV5-6, TRBV5-1 and TRBV20-1.

The source material was blood. This receptor was taken from a girl aged 2 to 17 with multiple sclerosis. The chain couples TRBV28 to TRBJ2-1, with 11 nucleotides matching TRBD2. The CDR3 loop is CASSVGTSGTLGNEQFF. DNA for the CDR3: TGTGCCAGCAGTGTCGGGACTAGCGGCACACTGGGGAATGAGCAGTTCTTC.